Listed below are T cell receptor beta chains from one sample, sequenced in a study of T-cell reconstitution after alpha-beta-depleted transplantation in children. TCRdb reprocessed the PCR reads with MiXCR, giving one entry per CDR3 protein. The data contain hundreds of thousands of distinct CDR3 sequences, 8.2% of them singletons. This sample comprised PBMCs, mostly from graft donor cells, obtained 180 days after TCRalphabeta/CD19-depleted stem cell transplant. The receptor source for this set is a male patient between 5 and 17 years old who had a stem cell transplant for acute lymphoblastic leukemia, so the T cells may come from the graft donor. Each CDR3 is given without its conserved first and last residue. The D gene is left open where the match is weak.

>TRBJ1-2|TRBV6-2/TRBV6-3|NA
ASLQGADGYT
>TRBJ2-1|TRBV12-3/TRBV12-4|NA
ASSLDSTYNEQF
>TRBJ2-2|TRBV5-1|TRBD2
ASSLAELAGPGELF
>TRBJ1-5|TRBV12-3/TRBV12-4|NA
ASSLGRAQPQH
>TRBJ2-1|TRBV27|NA
ASSTPGNEQF
>TRBJ1-1|TRBV7-9|NA
ASSFPTWGAF
>TRBJ2-1|TRBV12-3/TRBV12-4|NA
ASSTDGYNEQF
>TRBJ2-3|TRBV20-1|TRBD2
SARGTSGRAPDTQY
>TRBJ1-6|TRBV6-5|TRBD1
ASSTPGTGSGSRGSSYNSPLH
>TRBJ2-7|TRBV5-1|TRBD1
ASSPGTGAREQY
>TRBJ2-3|TRBV5-4|TRBD2
ASLKTSGGPIRGDTQY
>TRBJ2-7|TRBV18|NA
ASSPFWGDNEQY
>TRBJ1-5|TRBV10-3|NA
AISDPFGEGGQPQH
>TRBJ1-3|TRBV6-5|TRBD1
ASSYRGLTGNTIY
>TRBJ2-7|TRBV4-3|NA
ASSPIQGNFYEQY
>TRBJ2-2|TRBV20-1|TRBD2
SARGLAGANTGELF
>TRBJ1-5|TRBV23-1|NA
ASSHPDTLRPNSNQPQH
>TRBJ2-7|TRBV29-1|NA
SVEGPSYEQY
>TRBJ2-7|TRBV7-3|NA
ASSLTHEHEQY
>TRBJ2-5|TRBV7-9|NA
ASGFDTLQETQY
>TRBJ2-7|TRBV29-1|NA
SVESLAHEQY
>TRBJ1-2|TRBV20-1|TRBD1
SARLSTGTGGYT
>TRBJ1-1|TRBV11-2|TRBD1
ASSSTGTTEAF
>TRBJ2-7|TRBV12-3/TRBV12-4|TRBD2
ASSLVQLAGGNEQY
>TRBJ2-7|TRBV7-6|NA
ASSLDDGYEQY
>TRBJ2-3|TRBV29-1|TRBD2
SPRLAGAGDTQY
>TRBJ1-2|TRBV29-1|NA
SGGDYGYT
>TRBJ2-2|TRBV12-3/TRBV12-4|TRBD1
TISKGGASLNTGELF
>TRBJ2-4|TRBV28|NA
AHKGGGTKNIQY
>TRBJ1-1|TRBV29-1|NA
SVEGTGYTEAF
>TRBJ2-2|TRBV19|TRBD1
ASRTGANTGELF
>TRBJ2-7|TRBV7-6|NA
ASSLVGFHYEQY
>TRBJ2-5|TRBV14|TRBD1
ASSGRTGRRETQY
>TRBJ2-7|TRBV7-8|TRBD2
ASSFHGLAGIYEQY
>TRBJ1-6|TRBV9|NA
ASSVGQSDSPLH
>TRBJ2-5|TRBV27|TRBD2
ASSHLGAGGVQETQY
>TRBJ2-1|TRBV5-1|NA
ASSLVGGKVYEQF
>TRBJ1-2|TRBV5-6|NA
ASSLIGKGPYNYGYT